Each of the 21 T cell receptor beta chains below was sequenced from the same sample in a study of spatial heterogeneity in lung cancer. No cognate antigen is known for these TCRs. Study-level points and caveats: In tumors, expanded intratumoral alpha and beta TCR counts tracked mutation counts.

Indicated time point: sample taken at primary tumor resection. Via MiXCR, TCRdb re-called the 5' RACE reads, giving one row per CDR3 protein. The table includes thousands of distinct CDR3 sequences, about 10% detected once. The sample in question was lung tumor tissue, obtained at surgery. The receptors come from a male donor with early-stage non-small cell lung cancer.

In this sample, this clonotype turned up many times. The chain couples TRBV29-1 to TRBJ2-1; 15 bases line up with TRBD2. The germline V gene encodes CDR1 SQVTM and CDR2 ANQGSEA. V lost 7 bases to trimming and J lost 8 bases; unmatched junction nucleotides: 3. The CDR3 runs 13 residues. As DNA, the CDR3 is TGCAGCGGGGGACTAGCGGGGGGCGATGAGCAGTTCTTC. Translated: CSGGLAGGDEQFF.

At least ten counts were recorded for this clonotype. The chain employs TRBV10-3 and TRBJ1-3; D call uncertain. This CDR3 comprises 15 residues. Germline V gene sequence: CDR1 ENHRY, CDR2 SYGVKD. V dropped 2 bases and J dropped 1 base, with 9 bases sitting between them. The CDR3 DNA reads TGTGCCATCAGTGAGGGTTCCCTTTCTGGAAACACCATATATTTT. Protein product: CAISEGSLSGNTIYF.

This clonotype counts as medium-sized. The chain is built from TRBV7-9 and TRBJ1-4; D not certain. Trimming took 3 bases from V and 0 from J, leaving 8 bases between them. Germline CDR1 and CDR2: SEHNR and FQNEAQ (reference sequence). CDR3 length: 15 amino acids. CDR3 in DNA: TGTGCCAGCAGCTTTCCGTCTTCAACTAATGAAAAACTGTTTTTT. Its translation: CASSFPSSTNEKLFF.

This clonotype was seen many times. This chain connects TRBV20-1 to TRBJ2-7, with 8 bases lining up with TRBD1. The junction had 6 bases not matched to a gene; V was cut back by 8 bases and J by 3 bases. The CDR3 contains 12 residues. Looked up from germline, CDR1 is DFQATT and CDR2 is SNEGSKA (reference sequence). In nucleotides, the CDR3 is TGCAGTCCCCTACAGGGGGTCTACGAGCAGTACTTC. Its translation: CSPLQGVYEQYF.

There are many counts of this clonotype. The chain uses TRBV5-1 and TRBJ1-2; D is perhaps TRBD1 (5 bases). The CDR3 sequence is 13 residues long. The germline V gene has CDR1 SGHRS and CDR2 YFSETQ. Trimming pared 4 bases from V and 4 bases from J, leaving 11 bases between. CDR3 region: CASSPRDGYGYTF. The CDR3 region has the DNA TGCGCCAGCAGCCCCCGGGACGGCTATGGCTACACCTTC.

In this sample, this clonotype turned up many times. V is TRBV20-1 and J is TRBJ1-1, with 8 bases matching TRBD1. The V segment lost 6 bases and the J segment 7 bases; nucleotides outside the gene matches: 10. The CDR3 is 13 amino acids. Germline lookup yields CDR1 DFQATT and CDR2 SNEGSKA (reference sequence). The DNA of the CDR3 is TGCAGTGCCACGGACAGGGTGGGGCTTGAAGCTTTCTTT. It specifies CSATDRVGLEAFF.

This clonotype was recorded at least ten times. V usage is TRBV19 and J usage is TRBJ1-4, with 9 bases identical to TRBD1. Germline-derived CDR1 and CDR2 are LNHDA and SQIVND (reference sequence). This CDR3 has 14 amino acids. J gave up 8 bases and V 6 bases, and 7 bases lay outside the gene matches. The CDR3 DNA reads TGTGCCAGTAGCGGACAGGGGATCGGCGAAAAACTGTTTTTT. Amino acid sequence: CASSGQGIGEKLFF.

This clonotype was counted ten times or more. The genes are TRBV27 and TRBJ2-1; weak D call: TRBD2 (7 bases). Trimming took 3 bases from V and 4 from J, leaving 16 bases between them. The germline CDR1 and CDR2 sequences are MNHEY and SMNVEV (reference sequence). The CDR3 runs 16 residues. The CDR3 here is CASSLGRGPRYNEQFF. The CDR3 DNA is TGTGCCAGCAGTTTGGGGCGGGGGCCGAGATACAATGAGCAGTTCTTC.

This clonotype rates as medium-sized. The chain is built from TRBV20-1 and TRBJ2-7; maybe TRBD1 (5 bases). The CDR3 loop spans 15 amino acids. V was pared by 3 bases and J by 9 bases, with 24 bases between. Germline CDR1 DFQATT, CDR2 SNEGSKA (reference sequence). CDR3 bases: TGCAGTGCTAGGGGTCCGTCAGGGCGGTACTCGGGGCAGTACTTC. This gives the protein CSARGPSGRYSGQYF.

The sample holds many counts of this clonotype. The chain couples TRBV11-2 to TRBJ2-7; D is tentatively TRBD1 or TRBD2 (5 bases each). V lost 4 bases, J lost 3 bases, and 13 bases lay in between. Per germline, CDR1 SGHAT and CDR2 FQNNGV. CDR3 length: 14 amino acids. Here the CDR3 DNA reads TGTGCCAGCAGCTCCCCGGGACGGATCTACGAGCAGTACTTC. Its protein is CASSSPGRIYEQYF. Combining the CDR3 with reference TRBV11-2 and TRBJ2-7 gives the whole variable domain EAGVAQSPRYKIIEKRQSVAFWCNPISGHATLYWYQQILGQGPKLLIQFQNNGVVDDSQLPKDRFSAERLKGVDSTLKIQPAKLEDSAVYLCASSSPGRIYEQYFGPGTRLTVT.

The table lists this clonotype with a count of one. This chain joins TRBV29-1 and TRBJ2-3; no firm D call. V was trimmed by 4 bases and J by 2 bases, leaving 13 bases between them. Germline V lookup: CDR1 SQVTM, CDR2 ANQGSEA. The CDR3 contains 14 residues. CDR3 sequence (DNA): TGCAGCGTTGCGGCAAGAAAAGACACAGATACGCAGTATTTT. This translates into CSVAARKDTDTQYF.

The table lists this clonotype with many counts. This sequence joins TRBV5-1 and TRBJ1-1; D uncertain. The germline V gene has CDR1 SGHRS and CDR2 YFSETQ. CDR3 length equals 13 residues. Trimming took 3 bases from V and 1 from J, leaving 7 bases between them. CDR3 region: CASSWAGNTEAFF. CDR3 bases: TGCGCCAGCAGCTGGGCGGGGAACACTGAAGCTTTCTTT.

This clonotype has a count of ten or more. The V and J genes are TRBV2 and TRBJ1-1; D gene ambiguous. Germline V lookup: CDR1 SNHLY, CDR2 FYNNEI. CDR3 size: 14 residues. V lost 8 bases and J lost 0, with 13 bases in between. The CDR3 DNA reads TGTGCCAGCTCAGACCAAGGGATGAACACTGAAGCTTTCTTT. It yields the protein CASSDQGMNTEAFF.

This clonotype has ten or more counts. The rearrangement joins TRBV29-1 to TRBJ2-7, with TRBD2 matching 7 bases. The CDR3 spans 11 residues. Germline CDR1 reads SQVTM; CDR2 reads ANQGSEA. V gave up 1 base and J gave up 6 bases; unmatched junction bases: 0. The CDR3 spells CSVEGTSEQYV. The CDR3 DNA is TGCAGCGTTGAAGGGACTAGCGAGCAGTACGTC.

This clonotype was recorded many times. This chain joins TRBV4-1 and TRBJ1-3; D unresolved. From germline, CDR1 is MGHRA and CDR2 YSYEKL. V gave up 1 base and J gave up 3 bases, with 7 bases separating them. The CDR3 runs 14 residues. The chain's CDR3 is CASSQGGFGNTIYF. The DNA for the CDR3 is TGCGCCAGCAGCCAAGGGGGTTTTGGAAACACCATATATTTT.

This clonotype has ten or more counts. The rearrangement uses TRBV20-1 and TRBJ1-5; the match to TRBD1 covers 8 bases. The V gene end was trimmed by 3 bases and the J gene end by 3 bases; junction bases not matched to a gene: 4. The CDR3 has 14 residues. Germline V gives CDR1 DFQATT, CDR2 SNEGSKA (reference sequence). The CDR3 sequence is CSASGQGVNQPQHF. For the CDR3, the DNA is TGCAGTGCTAGTGGACAGGGCGTCAATCAGCCCCAGCATTTT.

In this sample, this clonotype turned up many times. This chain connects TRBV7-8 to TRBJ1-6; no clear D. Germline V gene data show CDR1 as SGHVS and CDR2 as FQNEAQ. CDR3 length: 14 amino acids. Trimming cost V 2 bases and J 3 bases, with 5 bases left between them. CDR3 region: CASSLLSYNSPLHF. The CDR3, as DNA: TGTGCCAGCAGCTTACTGAGCTATAATTCACCCCTCCACTTT.

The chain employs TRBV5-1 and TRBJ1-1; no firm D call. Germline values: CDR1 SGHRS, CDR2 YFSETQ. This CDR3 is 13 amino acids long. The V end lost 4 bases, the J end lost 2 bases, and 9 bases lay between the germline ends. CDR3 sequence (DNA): TGCGCCAGCAGCACTGACCCCAACACTGAAGCTTTCTTT. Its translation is CASSTDPNTEAFF.

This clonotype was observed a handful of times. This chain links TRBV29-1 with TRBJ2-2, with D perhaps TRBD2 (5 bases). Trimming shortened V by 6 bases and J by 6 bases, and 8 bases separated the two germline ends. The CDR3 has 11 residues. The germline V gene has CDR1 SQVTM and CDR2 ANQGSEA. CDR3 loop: CSVLVPGELFF. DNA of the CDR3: TGCAGCGTACTAGTCCCCGGGGAGCTGTTTTTT.

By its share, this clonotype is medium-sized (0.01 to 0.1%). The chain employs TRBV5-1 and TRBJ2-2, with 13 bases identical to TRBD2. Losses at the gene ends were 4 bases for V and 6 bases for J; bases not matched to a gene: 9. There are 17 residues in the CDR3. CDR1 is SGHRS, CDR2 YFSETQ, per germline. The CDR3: CASSLRTSGSNAGELFF. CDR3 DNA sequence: TGCGCCAGCAGCCTGAGGACTAGCGGGAGTAACGCCGGGGAGCTGTTTTTT.

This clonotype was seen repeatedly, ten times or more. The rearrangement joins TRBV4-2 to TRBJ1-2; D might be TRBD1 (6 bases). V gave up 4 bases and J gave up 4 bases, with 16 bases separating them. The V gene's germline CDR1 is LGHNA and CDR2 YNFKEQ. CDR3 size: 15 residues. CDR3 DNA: TGTGCCAGCAGCCCTCAACTCGGACAGCTCTATGGCTACACCTTC. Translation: CASSPQLGQLYGYTF.